Shown below are 22 T cell receptor beta chains from a single sample sequenced in a study of T cells after yellow fever vaccination. TCRdb recomputed calls from the 5' RACE reads with MiXCR, one row per CDR3 protein. The sample lists about 580,000 distinct CDR3 sequences; about 17% were seen once. The sample was PBMCs, taken around 5 days after the first yellow fever vaccination. All receptors come from a man aged 18 to 30 who received the YFV17D yellow fever vaccine.

The sample holds one count of this clonotype. V gene TRBV6-5 combines with J gene TRBJ2-1; D possibly matches TRBD1 or TRBD2 (5 bases each). The germline V and J ends were trimmed by 4 bases and 0 bases, with 19 bases remaining between them. Germline CDR1 is MNHEY and CDR2 is SVGAGI. There are 18 residues in the CDR3. CDR3 region: CASSWDRDAGISYNEQFF. In DNA form, the CDR3 reads TGTGCCAGCAGTTGGGACCGGGACGCAGGAATCTCCTACAATGAGCAGTTCTTC.

In its sample, this clonotype was seen many times. A read error may account for a junction end that differs from germline. The rearrangement joins TRBV7-9 to TRBJ1-2, with D hard to call. CDR3 length: 13 residues. Germline assignment: CDR1 SEHNR and CDR2 FQNEAQ (reference sequence). The CDR3 region has the DNA TGCGCCAGCAGCTTGGAGGCCAACTATGGCTACACCTTC. This encodes CASSLEANYGYTF.

The chain has TRBV18 and TRBJ2-2; D is unresolved. This CDR3 is 15 amino acids long. Germline V lookup: CDR1 KGHSH, CDR2 LQKENI. V was clipped by 1 base and J by 4 bases, with 10 bases between them. CDR3 residues: CASSPLRASTGELFF. The CDR3, as DNA: TGTGCCAGCTCACCACTAAGGGCGAGCACCGGGGAGCTGTTTTTT.

This chain's CDR3 is CASSLARGGTGTEAFF. CDR3 nucleotide sequence: TGTGCCAGCAGTTTAGCGCGTGGGGGGACGGGGACTGAAGCTTTCTTT. The chain joins TRBV12-3 or TRBV12-4 to TRBJ1-1, with TRBD1 as a possible D gene (5 bases). V was pared by 0 bases and J by 5 bases, with 16 bases between. This CDR3 has 16 amino acids.

The V and J genes are TRBV12-3 or TRBV12-4 and TRBJ1-1; 10 positions match TRBD1. The CDR3 sequence is 12 residues long. The V gene end was trimmed by 5 bases and the J gene end by 11 bases; junction bases not matched to a gene: 5. In DNA, the CDR3 is TGTGCCAGCAGTACCGGGACAGGGGCTGCTTTCTTT. Protein: CASSTGTGAAFF.

The CDR3 sequence: CSASGPLGSQDEQFF. The CDR3 coding sequence is TGCAGTGCTTCGGGCCCCCTTGGATCTCAGGATGAGCAGTTCTTC. The chain combines TRBV20-1 with TRBJ2-1, with D uncertain. Trimming cost V 5 bases and J 8 bases, with 22 bases left between them. The CDR3 extends over 15 amino acids. CDR1 DFQATT and CDR2 SNEGSKA come from the germline V gene (reference sequence).

The chain recombines TRBV19 with TRBJ1-1; D ambiguous. The ends were cut back, 0 bases at V and 1 base at J, with 12 bases in the middle. The CDR3 spans 16 residues. The germline V gene encodes CDR1 LNHDA and CDR2 SQIVND (reference sequence). In DNA form, the CDR3 reads TGTGCCAGTAGTATAGATCGGGTGACGGGGAACACTGAAGCTTTCTTT. Its protein is CASSIDRVTGNTEAFF.

This clonotype was detected only a few times. V is TRBV21-1 and J is TRBJ2-1; the D segment call TRBD1 is taken from the table without a DNA check. TRBV21-1 is listed as a pseudogene. The CDR3 spans 13 residues. Here the CDR3 reads CASSTGVHNEQFF. CDR3 nucleotides: TGTGCCAGCAGCACGGGGGTACACAATGAGCAGTTCTTC.

The V call is TRBV15, the J call TRBJ2-3; 7 bases fit TRBD2. This CDR3 is 14 amino acids long. Germline loops: CDR1 LNHNV, CDR2 YYDKDF (reference sequence). J lost 3 bases, V lost 1 base, and 1 base had no gene match. The CDR3 sequence: CATSRVGGTDTQYF. CDR3 in DNA: TGTGCCACCAGCAGAGTGGGGGGGACAGATACGCAGTATTTT.

This clonotype was counted at least ten times. V usage is TRBV7-9 and J usage is TRBJ1-3, with D unresolved. The CDR3 contains 17 residues. Deletions cut 5 bases from V and 0 bases from J, with 17 bases between. Germline CDR1 and CDR2: SEHNR and FQNEAQ (reference sequence). The DNA of the CDR3 is TGTGCCAGCAGCCATCCTATCCCCAGCAGCTCTGGAAACACCATATATTTT. Its translation is CASSHPIPSSSGNTIYF.

This clonotype was seen at least ten times. The chain links TRBV20-1 to TRBJ2-5; unclear D gene. Germline V CDR1 and CDR2: DFQATT, SNEGSKA (reference sequence). The V gene lost 6 bases and the J gene lost 3 bases, with 5 bases spanning the gap. This CDR3 is built from 10 residues. The CDR3 loop reads CSALEETQYF. For the CDR3, the DNA is TGCAGTGCGCTTGAAGAGACCCAGTACTTC.

The rearrangement links TRBV28 to TRBJ2-5; D gene uncertain. Trimming removed 5 bases from V and 0 bases from J, with 19 bases in between. CDR3 length: 17 amino acids. The germline V gene has CDR1 MDHEN and CDR2 SYDVKM. In nucleotides, the CDR3 is TGTGCCAGCAGTCCCCACCCCCCCTCGGGTGACCAAGAGACCCAGTACTTC. It specifies CASSPHPPSGDQETQYF.

The chain employs TRBV6-4 and TRBJ2-3, with 8 positions matching TRBD1. Trimming removed 6 bases from V and 5 bases from J; junction bases left unmatched: 4. The CDR3 totals 13 residues. Germline V lookup: CDR1 MRHNA, CDR2 SNTAGT. DNA of the CDR3: TGTGCCAGCAGACAGGGGGTTGGAGATACGCAGTATTTT. Protein product: CASRQGVGDTQYF.

This clonotype has a count of ten or more. The gene calls are TRBV7-9 and TRBJ2-2; the match to TRBD2 covers 8 bases. V dropped 5 bases and J dropped 11; count of bases not matched to a gene: 13. The CDR3 is 15 residues long. Looked up from germline, CDR1 is SEHNR and CDR2 is FQNEAQ (reference sequence). The CDR3: CASSETSATPPELFF. The CDR3 DNA follows: TGTGCCAGCAGCGAGACTAGCGCCACGCCTCCAGAGCTGTTTTTT.

The V and J genes are TRBV27 and TRBJ2-7; 7 bases line up with TRBD1. J lost 4 bases, V lost 2 bases, and 11 bases had no gene match. CDR3 length equals 16 residues. Looked up from germline, CDR1 is MNHEY and CDR2 is SMNVEV (reference sequence). The CDR3 sequence is CASSLGIDRASYEQYF. CDR3 in DNA: TGTGCCAGCAGTTTAGGCATCGACAGGGCCTCTTACGAGCAGTACTTC.

This clonotype was detected only a few times. V and J are TRBV5-1 and TRBJ1-4, with D perhaps matching TRBD1 (5 bases). CDR1 and CDR2 (germline): SGHRS, YFSETQ. V shed 4 bases and J shed 1 base, with 11 bases lying between them. This CDR3 has 15 residues. The DNA for the CDR3 is TGCGCCAGCAGCCCGGGACGGAGAACTAATGAAAAACTGTTTTTT. Amino acids: CASSPGRRTNEKLFF.

In its sample, this clonotype was seen a few times. CDR3: CASSPHGTGYNEQFF. The CDR3, as DNA: TGCGCCAGCAGCCCACATGGGACAGGGTACAATGAGCAGTTCTTC. The chain couples TRBV5-1 to TRBJ2-1; 9 bases are a match to TRBD1. Germline CDR1 is SGHRS and CDR2 is YFSETQ. This CDR3 has 15 amino acids. V trimming: 4 bases; J trimming: 4 bases; junction bases outside the gene matches: 6.

This clonotype has only a few counts. The chain has TRBV6-4 and TRBJ1-6; tentatively, D is TRBD1 (5 bases). Germline CDR1 reads MRHNA; CDR2 reads SNTAGT. V was clipped by 6 bases and J by 9 bases, with 18 bases between them. CDR3 length: 15 amino acids. CDR3 nucleotides: TGTGCCAGCAGCTGGGACCCCTGGTCGCCTTCACCCCTCCACTTT. Translated: CASSWDPWSPSPLHF.

The rearrangement links TRBV7-9 to TRBJ1-1, with D possibly matching TRBD1 (6 bases). The CDR3 runs to 14 residues. V was trimmed by 0 bases and J by 4 bases, leaving 9 bases between them. Germline values: CDR1 SEHNR, CDR2 FQNEAQ (reference sequence). The CDR3 loop reads CASSLAGQPTEAFF. The CDR3 DNA sequence: TGTGCCAGCAGCTTAGCCGGACAGCCCACTGAAGCTTTCTTT.

This clonotype was picked up a small number of times. The J gene is TRBJ1-2, the V gene TRBV5-6; weak D call: TRBD1 (5 bases). The V end lost 0 bases, the J end lost 7 bases, and 13 bases lay between the germline ends. Per the germline V gene, CDR1 is SGHDT and CDR2 is YYEEEE. The CDR3 is 14 amino acids. The CDR3 sequence: CASSLESIQGGYTF. CDR3 coding DNA: TGTGCCAGCAGCTTGGAGTCAATCCAGGGTGGCTACACCTTC.

This clonotype was seen more than once but under ten times. The rearrangement links TRBV18 to TRBJ2-2; possible D gene TRBD1, 7 bases. Trimming removed 0 bases from V and 2 bases from J, with 13 bases in between. This CDR3 is 17 amino acids long. Germline CDR1 KGHSH, CDR2 LQKENI. The chain's CDR3 is CASSPPQGGPNTGELFF. The CDR3, as DNA: TGTGCCAGCTCACCACCGCAGGGGGGACCTAACACCGGGGAGCTGTTTTTT.

CDR3 nucleotide sequence: TGTGCCAGCAGCCCGGACATTTATAATTCACCCCTCCACTTT. Translating gives CASSPDIYNSPLHF. This chain joins TRBV12-3 or TRBV12-4 and TRBJ1-6; D may be TRBD1 (5 bases). V was pared by 6 bases and J by 4 bases, with 10 bases between. This CDR3 contains 14 residues.